One and the same sample provided the 23 T cell receptor beta chains below, sequenced in a study of T cells in Graves' hyperthyroidism and ophthalmopathy. Amplification of TCR beta CDR3 regions was performed using RNA transcripts as template. Using the HTBI primer set, a first-round RT-PCR was run on the TCR CDR3. MiXCR, run by TCRdb on the multiplex PCR reads, gives a single entry per CDR3 protein. The sample carries approximately 560,000 distinct CDR3 sequences, 40% to 55% recorded once. Sequencing was carried out using peripheral blood or thyroid tissue (not recorded which). All receptors come from a woman between 18 and 29 years old with Graves' hyperthyroidism.

This clonotype was seen only a few times. CDR3 amino acids: CASSPGQANGYTF. CDR3 nucleotide sequence: TGTGCCAGCAGCCCGGGACAGGCCAATGGCTACACCTTC. This rearrangement joins TRBV7-9 to TRBJ1-2, with 8 bases fitting TRBD1. CDR3 length: 13 residues. CDR1 and CDR2 from the germline V gene are SEHNR and FQNEAQ (reference sequence). Losses at the gene ends were 5 bases for V and 6 bases for J; bases not matched to a gene: 5.

The gene calls are TRBV20-1 and TRBJ2-2; 9 bases align to TRBD1. The CDR3 covers 16 residues. Looked up from germline, CDR1 is DFQATT and CDR2 is SNEGSKA (reference sequence). V was pared by 2 bases and J by 4 bases, with 8 bases of the junction left unmatched. The CDR3 coding sequence is TGCAGTGCTAGATCCGGGACAGGGTCGGCCACCGGGGAGCTGTTTTTT. The encoded protein is CSARSGTGSATGELFF.

This clonotype was detected once. DNA for the CDR3: TGTGCCAGCAGGGACAGGGGCGTGACCCAGTACTTC. Protein sequence: CASRDRGVTQYF. The rearrangement joins TRBV2 to TRBJ2-5, with TRBD1 matching over 9 bases. Losses at the gene ends were 6 bases for V and 7 bases for J; bases not matched to a gene: 3. CDR1 SNHLY and CDR2 FYNNEI come from the germline V gene. CDR3 size: 12 residues.

V is TRBV15 and J is TRBJ2-7, with 11 nucleotides matching TRBD1. The CDR3 extends over 13 amino acids. Germline assignment: CDR1 LNHNV and CDR2 YYDKDF (reference sequence). This chain's CDR3 is CAPSPGQGEEQYF. The DNA for the CDR3 is TGTGCTCCCAGTCCGGGACAGGGGGAAGAGCAGTACTTC.

The J gene is TRBJ2-7, the V gene TRBV4-3; D unresolved. The germline CDR1 and CDR2 sequences are LGHNA and YSLEER. Trimming removed 5 bases at V and 6 bases at J, with 14 bases between. The CDR3 extends over 13 amino acids. The CDR3 sequence is CASSALGLPEQYF. CDR3 bases: TGCGCCAGCAGCGCCCTGGGCCTCCCCGAGCAGTACTTC.

In this sample, this clonotype turned up many times. The rearrangement uses TRBV2 and TRBJ1-1; no firm D call. Deletions cut 6 bases from V and 10 bases from J, with 9 bases between. The CDR3 consists of 10 residues. From germline, CDR1 is SNHLY and CDR2 FYNNEI. Written as DNA, the CDR3 is TGTGCCAGCAGGGTGCGGTCAGCTTTCTTT. This codes for CASRVRSAFF.

Worth noting for this clonotype: The junction differs from germline at one of its ends, possibly a read error. The chain is built from TRBV10-3 and TRBJ2-5, with 9 nucleotides matching TRBD2. From germline, CDR1 is ENHRY and CDR2 SYGVKD. CDR3 length: 16 amino acids. CDR3 in amino acids: CASSYRAGGPEETQYF. The CDR3 nucleotides are TGTGCCAGCAGTTATCGGGCGGGAGGGCCGGAGGAGACCCAGTACTTC.

This clonotype has at least ten counts. The gene calls are TRBV19 and TRBJ2-7; TRBD2 might be the D (6 bases). This CDR3 has 12 amino acids. Germline V gives CDR1 LNHDA, CDR2 SQIVND (reference sequence). Trimming shortened V by 9 bases and J by 3 bases, and 12 bases separated the two germline ends. The CDR3 loop reads CASNSGSYEQYF. The CDR3 nucleotides read TGTGCCAGCAACTCCGGGAGCTACGAGCAGTACTTC.

In regard to this clonotype: This CDR3 fails to terminate in the conserved phenylalanine or tryptophan, so it likely reflects a read error. The V gene is TRBV25-1, the J gene TRBJ1-2; tentatively, D is TRBD1 (5 bases). Trimming shortened V by 6 bases and J by 6 bases, and 14 bases separated the two germline ends. Germline-derived CDR1 and CDR2 are MGHDK and SYGVNS. The CDR3 has 13 residues. Written as DNA, the CDR3 is TGTGCCAGCAGGGGCGGGACGACACATGGCTACACCCTC. Protein product: CASRGGTTHGYTL.

This clonotype occurred a few times. The junction and the germline gene differ at one end; a read error may be behind it. The chain employs TRBV7-8 and TRBJ2-5; D might be TRBD2 (6 bases). Germline-derived CDR1 and CDR2 are SGHVS and FQNEAQ. This CDR3 region has 13 residues. Written as DNA, the CDR3 is TGCGCCAGCAGTCCGGGAGCTGAAGAGACCCAGTACTTC. This encodes CASSPGAEETQYF. Together with reference TRBV7-8 and TRBJ2-5, the CDR3 gives the full variable domain: GAGVSQSPRYKVAKRGQDVALRCDPISGHVSLFWYQQALGQGPEFLTYFQNEAQLDKSGLPSDRFFAERPEGSVSTLKIQRTQQEDSAVYLCASSPGAEETQYFGPGTRLLVL.

This clonotype was seen a few times. The rearrangement joins TRBV7-9 to TRBJ1-4, with 7 positions matching TRBD1. The junction had 4 bases not matched to a gene; V was cut back by 0 bases and J by 3 bases. CDR1 is SEHNR, CDR2 FQNEAQ, per germline (reference sequence). This CDR3 has 16 amino acids. The CDR3 DNA follows: TGTGCCAGCAGCTTAGCCGGGACAGCCCCTAATGAAAAACTGTTTTTT. Translating it yields CASSLAGTAPNEKLFF.

The gene calls are TRBV5-6 and TRBJ2-1; TRBD2 matches 10 bases. The V and J ends lost 0 bases and 3 bases, in that order; junction bases with no gene match: 6. CDR3 length equals 17 residues. Germline V lookup: CDR1 SGHDT, CDR2 YYEEEE. The CDR3 loop is CASSLGVGLAVYNEQFF. The CDR3 bases are TGTGCCAGCAGCTTGGGAGTTGGACTAGCGGTCTACAATGAGCAGTTCTTC.

The CDR3 is CASRNDDRAYEQYF. Written as DNA, the CDR3 is TGTGCCAGCAGAAACGACGACAGGGCCTACGAGCAGTACTTC. This chain connects TRBV6-6 to TRBJ2-7; 7 bases match TRBD1. Per germline, CDR1 MNHNY and CDR2 SVGAGI (reference sequence). The CDR3 consists of 14 residues. The ends lost 6 bases at V and 2 bases at J; junction bases unmatched: 7.

The rearrangement uses TRBV10-3 and TRBJ2-7, with TRBD1 matching 8 bases. Germline CDR1 reads ENHRY; CDR2 reads SYGVKD. The CDR3 sequence is 14 residues long. With 4 bases clipped from V and 4 bases from J, the junction kept 6 bases outside the gene matches. The CDR3 nucleotides read TGTGCCATCAGTGCTACGGGGACAGGATACGAGCAGTACTTC. Encoded protein: CAISATGTGYEQYF.

With regard to this clonotype: This may stem from a read error, because a much larger clone lies one nucleotide away. The chain couples TRBV2 to TRBJ1-2; TRBD1 aligns across 7 bases. The CDR3 has 12 residues. The germline V gene encodes CDR1 SNHLY and CDR2 FYNNEI. V was pared by 9 bases and J by 3 bases, with 4 bases of the junction left unmatched. CDR3 sequence: CASPQGDYGYTF. The CDR3 nucleotides read TGTGCCAGTCCCCAGGGGGACTATGGCTACACCTTC.

This chain uses TRBV25-1 with TRBJ1-2; 9 bases line up with TRBD1. Germline V gene lookup returns CDR1 MGHDK and CDR2 SYGVNS. The CDR3 runs to 15 residues. The V gene end was trimmed by 3 bases and the J gene end by 6 bases; junction bases not matched to a gene: 8. CDR3 loop: CASSDPGTGWDGYTF. CDR3 DNA: TGTGCCAGCAGTGATCCCGGGACAGGGTGGGATGGCTACACCTTC.

The CDR3 spells CSARGTGSGNTIYF. CDR3 in DNA: TGCAGTGCTAGAGGGACAGGTTCTGGAAACACCATATATTTT. This chain links TRBV20-1 with TRBJ1-3; TRBD1 matches 7 bases. Germline V gene lookup returns CDR1 DFQATT and CDR2 SNEGSKA (reference sequence). With 1 base clipped from V and 1 base from J, the junction kept 1 base outside the gene matches. This CDR3 comprises 14 residues.

Notes on this clonotype: This may stem from a read error, because a much larger clone lies one nucleotide away. The chain joins TRBV2 to TRBJ2-5; D is perhaps TRBD2 (6 bases). The CDR3 sequence is 16 residues long. Per the germline V gene, CDR1 is SNHLY and CDR2 is FYNNEI. The CDR3 loop is CASSEGPAGYKEIQYF. As DNA, the CDR3 is TGTGCCAGCAGTGAAGGTCCAGCGGGCTACAAGGAGATCCAGTACTTC.

This clonotype was seen a few times. The chain is built from TRBV20-1 and TRBJ2-7, with D perhaps matching TRBD2 (6 bases). Germline V gene data show CDR1 as DFQATT and CDR2 as SNEGSKA (reference sequence). This CDR3 region has 14 residues. Trimming removed 1 base from V and 3 bases from J, with 13 bases in between. CDR3: CSARVAGLDYEQYF. In DNA form, the CDR3 reads TGCAGTGCTAGAGTCGCGGGGCTAGACTACGAGCAGTACTTC.

This clonotype was seen many times. The chain has TRBV29-1 and TRBJ1-1; no reliable D call. The CDR3 is 10 residues long. V was shortened by 2 bases and J by 7 bases, with 5 bases between the two germline ends. Germline-derived CDR1 and CDR2 are SQVTM and ANQGSEA. This chain's CDR3 is CSVENLEAFF. The CDR3 DNA is TGCAGCGTTGAAAATCTTGAAGCTTTCTTT. Filled out from reference TRBV29-1 and TRBJ1-1, the complete variable domain reads SAVISQKPSRDICQRGTSLTIQCQVDSQVTMMFWYRQQPGQSLTLIATANQGSEATYESGFVIDKFPISRPNLTFSTLTVSNMSPEDSSIYLCSVENLEAFFGQGTRLTVV.

Comments on this clonotype: With a much larger clone just one base away, this may be a read error. The V gene is TRBV7-9, the J gene TRBJ2-7; no clear D. CDR1 SEHNR and CDR2 FQNEAQ come from the germline V gene (reference sequence). This CDR3 contains 13 residues. The DNA for the CDR3 is TGTGCCGGCAGCTTTCCCGGCGATGGCGAGCAGTACTTC. Translated, it gives CAGSFPGDGEQYF.

The chain couples TRBV24-1 to TRBJ1-5; 8 nucleotides align to TRBD1. The J segment lost 5 bases and the V segment lost 4 bases, leaving 3 bases of the junction unmatched. The CDR3 spans 14 residues. Germline V CDR1 and CDR2: KGHDR, SFDVKD. CDR3 in amino acids: CATSDRTGYQPQHF. The CDR3 coding sequence is TGTGCCACCAGTGACCGGACAGGGTATCAGCCCCAGCATTTT.

This clonotype was recorded only once. The chain recombines TRBV6-2 or TRBV6-3 with TRBJ2-2; tentatively, D is TRBD1 (5 bases). This CDR3 has 17 residues. Germline CDR1 reads MNHEY; CDR2 reads SVGEGT. CDR3 coding DNA: TGTGCTAGTGGTTTGGTATCACAGGCTCACACTCCCGGGGAGCTGTTTTTT. This gives the protein CASGLVSQAHTPGELFF.